Sequencing of this T cell receptor (beta chain) was carried out in a study of T cells in Graves' hyperthyroidism and ophthalmopathy. TCR beta CDR3 regions were amplified from RNA. The HTBI set primed first-round TCR CDR3 RT-PCR. TCRdb recomputed calls from the multiplex PCR reads with MiXCR, one row per CDR3 protein. This sample has 600,000 to 800,000 distinct CDR3 sequences, with 35% found just once. Uncontrolled infection, other autoimmune disease, pregnancy or lactation barred patients from enrollment. The authors took PBMCs from about 9.5 ml fresh peripheral blood. The table lists this clonotype with many counts. The antigen is not known. CDR1 and CDR2 (germline): SGHTA, FQGNSA. Trimming shortened V by 4 bases and J by 2 bases, and 6 bases separated the two germline ends. The CDR3 is made up of 12 amino acids. Notes on the study in general: In simple terms, a model built on 13 V-J features told ophthalmopathy apart from stable hyperthyroidism. Progression to ophthalmopathy was predicted a median of 6.5 months early.

The V call is TRBV7-2, the J call TRBJ2-7; unclear D gene. Source material: blood. This TCR was sampled from a woman aged 40 to 50 with Graves' hyperthyroidism. CDR3 sequence: CASSSDPYEQYF. Here the CDR3 DNA reads TGTGCCAGCAGCTCTGACCCCTACGAGCAGTACTTC. The whole variable domain, filled in from reference TRBV7-2 and TRBJ2-7, reads GAGVSQSPSNKVTEKGKDVELRCDPISGHTALYWYRQSLGQGLEFLIYFQGNSAPDKSGLPSDRFSAERTGGSVSTLTIQRTQQEDSAVYLCASSSDPYEQYFGPGTRLTVT.